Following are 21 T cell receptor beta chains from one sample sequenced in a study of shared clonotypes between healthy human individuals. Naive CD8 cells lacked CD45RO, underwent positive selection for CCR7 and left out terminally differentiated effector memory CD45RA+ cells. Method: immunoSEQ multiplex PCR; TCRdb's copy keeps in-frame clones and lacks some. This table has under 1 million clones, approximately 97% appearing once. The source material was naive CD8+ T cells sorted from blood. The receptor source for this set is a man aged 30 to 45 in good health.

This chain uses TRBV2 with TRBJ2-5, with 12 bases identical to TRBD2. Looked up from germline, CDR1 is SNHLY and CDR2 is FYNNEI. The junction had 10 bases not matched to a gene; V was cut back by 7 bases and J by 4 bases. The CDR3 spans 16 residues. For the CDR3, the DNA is TGTGCCAGCAAGAGCCGACTAGCGGGAGAACTAGAGACCCAGTACTTC. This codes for CASKSRLAGELETQYF.

The chain's CDR3 is CASSPVGLGEKLFF. The CDR3 region has the DNA TGTGCCAGCAGCCCCGTGGGGTTGGGAGAAAAACTGTTTTTT. The rearrangement uses TRBV7-9 and TRBJ1-4; D uncertain. Germline CDR1 reads SEHNR; CDR2 reads FQNEAQ (reference sequence). The CDR3 covers 14 residues. V was shortened by 5 bases and J by 8 bases, with 15 bases between the two germline ends.

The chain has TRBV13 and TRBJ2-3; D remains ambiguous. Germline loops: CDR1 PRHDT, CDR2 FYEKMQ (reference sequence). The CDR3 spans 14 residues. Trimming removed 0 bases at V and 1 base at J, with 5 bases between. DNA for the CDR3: TGTGCCAGCAGCTTAGGCGGGCGCACAGATACGCAGTATTTT. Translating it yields CASSLGGRTDTQYF.

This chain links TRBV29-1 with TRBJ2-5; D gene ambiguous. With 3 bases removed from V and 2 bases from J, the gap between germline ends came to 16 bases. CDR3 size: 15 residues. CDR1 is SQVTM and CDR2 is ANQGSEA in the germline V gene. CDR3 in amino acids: CSVELGFGLQETQYF. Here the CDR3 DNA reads TGCAGCGTTGAGCTTGGATTTGGGTTGCAAGAGACCCAGTACTTC.

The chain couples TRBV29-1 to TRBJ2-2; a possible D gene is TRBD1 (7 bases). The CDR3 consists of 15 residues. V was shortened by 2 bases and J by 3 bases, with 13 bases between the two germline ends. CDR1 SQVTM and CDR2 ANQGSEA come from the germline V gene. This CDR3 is CSVELRGEDTGELFF. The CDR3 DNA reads TGCAGCGTTGAACTCAGGGGGGAGGACACCGGGGAGCTGTTTTTT.

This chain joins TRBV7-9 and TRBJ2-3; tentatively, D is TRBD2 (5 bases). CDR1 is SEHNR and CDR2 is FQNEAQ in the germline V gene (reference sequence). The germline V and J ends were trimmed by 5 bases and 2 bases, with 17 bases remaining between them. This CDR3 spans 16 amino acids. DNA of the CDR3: TGTGCCAGCAGCCCGACCGTGGCGGGTCACACAGATACGCAGTATTTT. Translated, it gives CASSPTVAGHTDTQYF.

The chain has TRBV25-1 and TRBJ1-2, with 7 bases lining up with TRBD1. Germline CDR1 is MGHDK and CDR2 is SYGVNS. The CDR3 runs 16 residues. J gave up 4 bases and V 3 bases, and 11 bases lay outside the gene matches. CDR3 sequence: CASSDPTGNNGYGYTF. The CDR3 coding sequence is TGTGCCAGCAGTGATCCGACAGGGAATAATGGCTATGGCTACACCTTC.

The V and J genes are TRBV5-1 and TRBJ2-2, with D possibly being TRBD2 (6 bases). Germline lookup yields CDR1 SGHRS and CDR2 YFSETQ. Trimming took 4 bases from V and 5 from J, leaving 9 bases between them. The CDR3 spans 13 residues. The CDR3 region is CASSMEGTGELFF. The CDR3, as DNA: TGCGCCAGCAGCATGGAGGGGACCGGGGAGCTGTTTTTT.

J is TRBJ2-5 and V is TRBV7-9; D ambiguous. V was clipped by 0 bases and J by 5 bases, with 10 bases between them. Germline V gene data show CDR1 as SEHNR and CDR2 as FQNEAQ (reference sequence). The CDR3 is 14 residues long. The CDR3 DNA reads TGTGCCAGCAGCTTAGCGCGACCCGGGGAGACCCAGTACTTC. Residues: CASSLARPGETQYF.

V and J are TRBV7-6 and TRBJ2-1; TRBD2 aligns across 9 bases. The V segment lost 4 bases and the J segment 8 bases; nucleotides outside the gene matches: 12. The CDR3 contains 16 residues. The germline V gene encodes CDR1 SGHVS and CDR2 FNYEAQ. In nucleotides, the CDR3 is TGTGCCAGCAGCTCGAAACCGGGACTAGCTCTTCATGAGCAGTTCTTC. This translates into CASSSKPGLALHEQFF.

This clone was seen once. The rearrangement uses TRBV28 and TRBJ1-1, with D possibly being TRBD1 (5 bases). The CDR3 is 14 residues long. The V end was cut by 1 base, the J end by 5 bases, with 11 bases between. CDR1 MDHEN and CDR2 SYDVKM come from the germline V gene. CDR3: CASSLYLGDTEAFF. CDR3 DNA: TGTGCCAGCAGTTTATATTTGGGGGATACTGAAGCTTTCTTT.

Here the CDR3 DNA reads TGTGCCAGCAGCTTGGCTGGTGAGGCTGGATTGGAGTTCTTC. It specifies CASSLAGEAGLEFF. The genes are TRBV7-8 and TRBJ2-1; no firm D call. This CDR3 is 14 amino acids long. Trimming took off 3 bases at V and 14 bases at J, with 20 bases between the two ends. The germline V gene has CDR1 SGHVS and CDR2 FQNEAQ.

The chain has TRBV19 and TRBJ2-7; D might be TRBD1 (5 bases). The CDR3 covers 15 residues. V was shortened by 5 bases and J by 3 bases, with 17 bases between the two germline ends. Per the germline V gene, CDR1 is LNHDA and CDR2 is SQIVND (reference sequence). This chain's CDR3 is CASSFSVTGDYEQYF. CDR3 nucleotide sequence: TGTGCCAGTAGTTTTTCAGTAACAGGAGACTACGAGCAGTACTTC.

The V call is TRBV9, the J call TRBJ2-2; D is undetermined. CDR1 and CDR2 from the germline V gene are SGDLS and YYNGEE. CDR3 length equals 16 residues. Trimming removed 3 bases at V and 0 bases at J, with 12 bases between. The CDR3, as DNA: TGTGCCAGCAGCGAGGAGCCGGACCCGAACACCGGGGAGCTGTTTTTT. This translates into CASSEEPDPNTGELFF.

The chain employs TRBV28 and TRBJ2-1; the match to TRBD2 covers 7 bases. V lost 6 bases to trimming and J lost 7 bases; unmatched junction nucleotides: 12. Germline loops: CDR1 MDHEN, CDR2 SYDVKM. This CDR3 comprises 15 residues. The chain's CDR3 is CASRREGTGKNEQFF. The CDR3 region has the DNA TGTGCCAGCAGGAGGGAGGGAACTGGAAAGAATGAGCAGTTCTTC.

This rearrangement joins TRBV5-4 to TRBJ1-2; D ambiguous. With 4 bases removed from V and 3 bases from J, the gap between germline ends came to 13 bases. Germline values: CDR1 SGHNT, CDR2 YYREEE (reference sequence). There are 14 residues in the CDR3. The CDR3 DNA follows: TGTGCCAGCAGCCTCAGGTCCGGGGACTATGGCTACACCTTC. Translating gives CASSLRSGDYGYTF.

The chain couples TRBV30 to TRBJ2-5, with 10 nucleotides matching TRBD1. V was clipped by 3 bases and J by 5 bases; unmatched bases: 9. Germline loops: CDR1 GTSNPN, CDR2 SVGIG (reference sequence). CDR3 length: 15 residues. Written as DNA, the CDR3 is TGTGCCTGGAGCGCCGGGACAGGGGCGATCGAGACCCAGTACTTC. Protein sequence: CAWSAGTGAIETQYF.

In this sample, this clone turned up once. CDR3 region: CASSPSYGRYYEQYF. CDR3 DNA: TGTGCCAGCAGCCCTTCCTATGGGCGATACTACGAGCAGTACTTC. V is TRBV6-1 and J is TRBJ2-7; D not certain. Germline V lookup: CDR1 MNHNS, CDR2 SASEGT. V lost 6 bases to trimming and J lost 3 bases, with 18 bases between them. The CDR3 runs to 15 residues.

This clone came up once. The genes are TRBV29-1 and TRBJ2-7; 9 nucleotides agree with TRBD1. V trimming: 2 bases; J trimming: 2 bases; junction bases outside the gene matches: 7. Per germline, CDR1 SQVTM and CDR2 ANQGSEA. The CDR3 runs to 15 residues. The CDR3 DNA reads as TGCAGCGTTGAAAGCGGGACAGGGTCAACCTACGAGCAGTACTTC. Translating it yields CSVESGTGSTYEQYF.

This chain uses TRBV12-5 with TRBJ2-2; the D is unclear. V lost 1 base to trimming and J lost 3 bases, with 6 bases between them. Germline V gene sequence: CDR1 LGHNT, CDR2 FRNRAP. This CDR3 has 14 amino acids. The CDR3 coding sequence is TGTGCTAGTGGTTTGGGTGGGGACACCGGGGAGCTGTTTTTT. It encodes CASGLGGDTGELFF.

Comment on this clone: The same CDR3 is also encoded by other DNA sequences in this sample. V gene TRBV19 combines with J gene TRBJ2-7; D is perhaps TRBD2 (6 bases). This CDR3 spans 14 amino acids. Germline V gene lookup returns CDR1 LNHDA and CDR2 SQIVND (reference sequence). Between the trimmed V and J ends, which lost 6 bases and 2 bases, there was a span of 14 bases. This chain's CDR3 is CASSPGTGTYEQYF. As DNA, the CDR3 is TGTGCCAGTAGCCCCGGGACTGGGACCTACGAGCAGTACTTC.